This T cell receptor beta chain comes out of a study of CD4 T cells in relation to SARS-CoV-2 and coronaviruses. Sequenced by immunoSEQ multiplex PCR; TCRdb stores in-frame clones only, minus some. The sample has around 12,000 clones; about 89% are singletons. V dropped 1 base and J dropped 1 base, with 14 bases sitting between them. CDR3 length equals 18 residues. Per the germline V gene, CDR1 is SGHDN and CDR2 is FVKESK. The J gene is TRBJ2-6, the V gene TRBV14, with D perhaps TRBD2 (6 bases). What was sequenced was naive CD4+ T cells from PBMCs. Subset described: naive CD4+ T cells isolated by negative enrichment. This clonotype was sampled from an adult with COVID-19. This CDR3 is CASSQVWRGSSGANVLTF. The CDR3 DNA is TGTGCCAGCAGCCAAGTATGGAGGGGTTCGTCTGGGGCCAACGTCCTGACTTTC.